The source of this TCR beta chain is a study of T cell responses to AZD1222 COVID-19 vaccine. General observations from the study: Repertoires were obtained only post-peak T cell response. The donor cohort was predominantly white British with a female majority, and clonal diversity may have been underestimated. Distributed over spike, vaccine-associated CD4 TCRs predominated at 160-218 and 743-854.

CDR3 length equals 14 residues. CDR1 is SGHKS, CDR2 YYEKEE, per germline (reference sequence). The V end lost 4 bases, the J end lost 2 bases, and 11 bases lay between the germline ends. Profiling relied on immunoSEQ multiplex PCR, and the TCRdb table lists in-frame clones only, not all of them. Among some 180,000 clones listed, almost 90% were seen once. In regard to this clone: Its antigen is currently unknown.

The TCR sequence derives from an adult in good health. The rearrangement uses TRBV5-5 and TRBJ2-3, with D maybe TRBD1 (6 bases). The sequences come from peripheral blood, collected on day 0 of AZD1222 vaccination. CDR3 coding DNA: TGTGCCAGCAGCGAGTGGACAGCCACAGATACGCAGTATTTT. Translation: CASSEWTATDTQYF. Combining the CDR3 with reference TRBV5-5 and TRBJ2-3 gives the whole variable domain DAGVTQSPTHLIKTRGQQVTLRCSPISGHKSVSWYQQVLGQGPQFIFQYYEKEERGRGNFPDRFSARQFPNYSSELNVNALLLGDSALYLCASSEWTATDTQYFGPGTRLTVL.